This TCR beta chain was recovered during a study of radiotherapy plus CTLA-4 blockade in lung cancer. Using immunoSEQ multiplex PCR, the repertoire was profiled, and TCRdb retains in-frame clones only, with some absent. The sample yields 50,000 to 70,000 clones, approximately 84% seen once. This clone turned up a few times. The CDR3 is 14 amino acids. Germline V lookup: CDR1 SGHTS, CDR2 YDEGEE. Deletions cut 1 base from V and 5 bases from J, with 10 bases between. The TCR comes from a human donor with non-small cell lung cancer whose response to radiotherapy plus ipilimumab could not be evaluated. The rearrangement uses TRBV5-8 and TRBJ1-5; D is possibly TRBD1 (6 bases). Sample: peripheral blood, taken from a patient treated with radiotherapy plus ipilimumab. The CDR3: CASSLPTGYQPQHF. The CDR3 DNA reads TGTGCCAGCAGCTTGCCAACAGGGTATCAGCCCCAGCATTTT.